The 15 T cell receptor beta chains below come from one sample, sequenced in a study of spatial heterogeneity in lung cancer. TCRdb ran MiXCR on the 5' RACE reads and lists one entry per CDR3 protein. The sample records roughly 2,400 distinct CDR3 sequences, 15% being singletons. Time point specified: sample taken at primary tumor resection. Sequencing was performed on normal lung tissue next to the tumor, taken at surgery. Every receptor here comes from a male donor with early-stage non-small cell lung cancer.

The chain has TRBV6-2 or TRBV6-3 and TRBJ2-1, with 9 bases fitting TRBD2. The germline gives CDR1 MNHEY, CDR2 SVGEGT. The J segment lost 6 bases and the V segment lost 5 bases, leaving 17 bases of the junction unmatched. The CDR3 sequence is 18 residues long. CDR3 in DNA: TGTGCCAGCAGTGCCCCGGCGATCGGGACTAGCTGGGTCAATGAGCAGTTCTTC. It specifies CASSAPAIGTSWVNEQFF.

This chain joins TRBV5-4 and TRBJ2-3; D not certain. The ends were cut back, 4 bases at V and 0 bases at J, with 6 bases in the middle. The germline gives CDR1 SGHNT, CDR2 YYREEE (reference sequence). The CDR3 length is 13 residues. The CDR3 region is CASSVDSTDTQYF. As DNA, the CDR3 is TGTGCCAGCAGCGTCGACAGCACAGATACGCAGTATTTT.

This clonotype was observed a few times. This sequence joins TRBV25-1 and TRBJ2-3; 9 nucleotides line up with TRBD1. The germline V gene has CDR1 MGHDK and CDR2 SYGVNS. Germline trimming cut 1 base from V and 4 bases from J; bases unmatched to any gene: 12. The CDR3 runs to 18 residues. The CDR3, as DNA: TGTGCCAGCAGTGAATTTCCCCCGCGGACAGGGGAGGCAGATACGCAGTATTTT. Amino acids: CASSEFPPRTGEADTQYF.

This clonotype ranks as medium-sized. The rearrangement joins TRBV7-2 to TRBJ2-1; D gene uncertain. V was trimmed by 2 bases and J by 5 bases, leaving 7 bases between them. CDR1 is SGHTA and CDR2 is FQGNSA in the germline V gene. CDR3 length: 13 residues. DNA of the CDR3: TGTGCCAGCAGCTTAAACCAGGACAATGAGCAGTTCTTC. This translates into CASSLNQDNEQFF.

In its sample, this clonotype was seen a few times. V usage is TRBV11-2 and J usage is TRBJ1-2, with D perhaps matching TRBD1 (6 bases). The CDR3 length is 14 residues. The V gene lost 5 bases and the J gene lost 3 bases, with 13 bases spanning the gap. Germline CDR1 and CDR2: SGHAT and FQNNGV. The CDR3 region is CASSPAGGDYGYTF. The CDR3 DNA is TGTGCCAGCAGCCCGGCCGGGGGCGACTATGGCTACACCTTC.

This clonotype is judged medium-sized (0.01 to 0.1%). The J gene is TRBJ2-7, the V gene TRBV18, with D hard to call. The germline V and J ends were trimmed by 3 bases and 7 bases, with 16 bases remaining between them. The CDR3 runs 14 residues. Germline values: CDR1 KGHSH, CDR2 LQKENI. CDR3 residues: CASSPGPRLWEQYF. The CDR3 DNA follows: TGTGCCAGCTCACCCGGGCCCCGATTGTGGGAGCAGTACTTC. Variable domain in full (rest from reference TRBV18 and TRBJ2-7): NAGVMQNPRHLVRRRGQEARLRCSPMKGHSHVYWYRQLPEEGLKFMVYLQKENIIDESGMPKERFSAEFPKEGPSILRIQQVVRGDSAAYFCASSPGPRLWEQYFGPGTRLTVT.

Within the sample, this clonotype is medium-sized. The V gene is TRBV5-4, the J gene TRBJ2-4; D assignment may be TRBD1 or TRBD2 (5 bases each). The CDR3 covers 17 residues. Trimming removed 2 bases at V and 1 base at J, with 16 bases between. CDR1 is SGHNT, CDR2 YYREEE, per germline (reference sequence). In DNA, the CDR3 is TGTGCCAGCAGCTTACCGGGACGTCGAGGGGCCAAAAACATTCAGTACTTC. This gives the protein CASSLPGRRGAKNIQYF.

By proportion, this clonotype is medium-sized. V gene TRBV5-1 combines with J gene TRBJ2-7, with a possible D match to TRBD1 (6 bases). This CDR3 has 16 residues. The V gene's germline CDR1 is SGHRS and CDR2 YFSETQ. Trimming stripped 2 bases from V and 0 bases from J, with 15 bases between. The DNA for the CDR3 is TGCGCCAGCAGCTTCAACAGGGCTATGGGCTCCTACGAGCAGTACTTC. Translated, it gives CASSFNRAMGSYEQYF.

V and J are TRBV5-4 and TRBJ2-5, with 7 bases fitting TRBD1. The length of the CDR3 is 13 residues. CDR1 is SGHNT and CDR2 is YYREEE in the germline V gene (reference sequence). The J segment lost 2 bases and the V segment lost 9 bases, leaving 7 bases of the junction unmatched. Here the CDR3 reads CAMRPGQQETQYF. In DNA, the CDR3 is TGTGCCATGCGACCGGGACAGCAAGAGACCCAGTACTTC.

Relative to its sample, this clonotype is large. The genes are TRBV19 and TRBJ2-3; D possibly corresponds to TRBD1 (6 bases). V gave up 7 bases and J gave up 0 bases, with 14 bases separating them. This CDR3 is built from 15 residues. Germline assignment: CDR1 LNHDA and CDR2 SQIVND (reference sequence). The CDR3: CASKAGDFSTDTQYF. CDR3 bases: TGTGCCAGTAAGGCAGGGGATTTTAGCACAGATACGCAGTATTTT.

This clonotype was seen repeatedly, ten times or more. The V gene is TRBV7-9, the J gene TRBJ1-1; D ambiguous. The V end was cut by 5 bases, the J end by 7 bases, with 14 bases between. CDR3 length: 13 residues. CDR1 is SEHNR, CDR2 FQNEAQ, per germline (reference sequence). Written as DNA, the CDR3 is TGTGCCAGCAGCCCTCCCGAGACATTTGAAGCTTTCTTT. It yields the protein CASSPPETFEAFF.

Relative to its sample, this clonotype is medium-sized. The chain uses TRBV2 and TRBJ2-7; 8 nucleotides align to TRBD2. With V trimmed by 8 bases and J by 2 bases, 8 bases remained unmatched. The CDR3 length is 14 residues. Germline CDR1 SNHLY, CDR2 FYNNEI. CDR3: CASGRDGRAYEQYF. In nucleotides, the CDR3 is TGTGCCAGCGGGCGCGACGGGAGGGCCTACGAGCAGTACTTC. The full variable domain, with the rest looked up from reference TRBV2 and TRBJ2-7, is EPEVTQTPSHQVTQMGQEVILRCVPISNHLYFYWYRQILGQKVEFLVSFYNNEISEKSEIFDDQFSVERPDGSNFTLKIRSTKLEDSAMYFCASGRDGRAYEQYFGPGTRLTVT.

In its sample, this clonotype ranks as medium-sized. The rearrangement uses TRBV28 and TRBJ1-2; D is unclear. Germline-derived CDR1 and CDR2 are MDHEN and SYDVKM. The CDR3 length is 12 residues. V shed 3 bases and J shed 8 bases, with 10 bases lying between them. The chain's CDR3 is CASSFRAFGYTF. The CDR3 region has the DNA TGTGCCAGCAGTTTCCGGGCTTTCGGCTACACCTTC.

In its sample, this clonotype is medium-sized. The chain employs TRBV5-1 and TRBJ2-2, with 9 bases fitting TRBD1. The V and J ends lost 4 bases and 10 bases, in that order; junction bases with no gene match: 14. The germline gives CDR1 SGHRS, CDR2 YFSETQ. The CDR3 totals 16 residues. DNA of the CDR3: TGCGCCAGCAGCCCTCAAACAGGGGGCATTGGGGAGGAGCTGTTTTTT. Translation: CASSPQTGGIGEELFF.

The rearrangement uses TRBV5-4 and TRBJ1-2; 12 bases fit TRBD1. CDR1 is SGHNT and CDR2 is YYREEE in the germline V gene (reference sequence). CDR3 size: 15 residues. After removal of 3 bases from V and 8 bases from J, the junction contained 8 bases not matched to a gene. The CDR3 nucleotides read TGTGCCAGCAGCTCCCCGGGACAGGGGGCCAAGGGCTACACCTTC. Translation gives CASSSPGQGAKGYTF. Full variable domain (outside the CDR3, taken from reference TRBV5-4 and TRBJ1-2): ETGVTQSPTHLIKTRGQQVTLRCSSQSGHNTVSWYQQALGQGPQFIFQYYREEENGRGNFPPRFSGLQFPNYSSELNVNALELDDSALYLCASSSPGQGAKGYTFGSGTRLTVV.